Listed below are T cell receptor beta chains from one sample, sequenced in a study of blood T cell repertoires in COVID-19. Clones were sequenced by immunoSEQ multiplex PCR, and TCRdb holds only the in-frame ones, with some missing. The data hold about 230,000 clones, with around 88% observed a single time. Sequencing input: PBMCs or T cells enriched from blood (not recorded which). These receptors all come from a woman aged 40 to 50 with acute COVID-19. The CDR3 runs from the conserved cysteine through the conserved F or W. D genes are given only for firm matches. Clone size appears in some rows only: once, few, many, or a class for an expanded clone.

D | J | V | size | CDR3 | DNA
TRBD2 | TRBJ2-3 | TRBV7-9 | NA | CASRFIGTSGPTDTQYF | TGTGCCAGCAGGTTTATCGGGACTAGCGGACCCACAGATACGCAGTATTTT
TRBD2 | TRBJ2-7 | TRBV20-1 | NA | CSASRSGGLPYEQYF | TGCAGTGCTAGTCGGAGCGGGGGCCTCCCCTACGAGCAGTACTTC
TRBD1 | TRBJ1-3 | TRBV5-5 | NA | CASSLAGTVSGNTIYF | TGTGCCAGCAGCTTGGCCGGGACAGTCTCTGGAAACACCATATATTTT
NA | TRBJ2-1 | TRBV24-1 | NA | CATSDPRDGGDEQFF | TGTGCCACCAGTGATCCCCGGGACGGGGGTGATGAGCAGTTCTTC
NA | TRBJ1-2 | TRBV11-3 | NA | CASSFDSYGYTF | TGTGCCAGCAGCTTTGACAGTTATGGCTACACCTTC
NA | TRBJ2-7 | TRBV11-2 | NA | CASSLVGGYYEQYF | TGTGCCAGCAGCTTAGTAGGGGGATATTACGAGCAGTACTTC
TRBD2 | TRBJ2-5 | TRBV2 | once | CASSQTSGGMKETQYF | TGTGCCAGCAGTCAGACTAGCGGGGGGATGAAAGAGACCCAGTACTTC
TRBD1 | TRBJ1-5 | TRBV19 | NA | CAADGTGLRQHF | TGTGCCGCAGATGGGACAGGGCTTCGCCAGCATTTT
TRBD1 | TRBJ2-1 | TRBV24-1 | NA | CATSDSGTGTNEQFF | TGTGCCACCAGTGATTCCGGGACAGGGACCAATGAGCAGTTCTTC
TRBD1 | TRBJ1-5 | TRBV15 | few | CATSRGQGYQPQHF | TGTGCCACCAGCAGGGGACAGGGCTATCAGCCCCAGCATTTT
NA | TRBJ2-1 | TRBV5-4 | NA | CASSLSAVAPYNEQFF | TGTGCCAGCAGCTTGAGTGCGGTGGCTCCCTACAATGAGCAGTTCTTC
NA | TRBJ1-2 | TRBV3-1/TRBV3-2 | NA | CASSQALGAGYGYTF | TGTGCCAGCAGCCAAGCCCTGGGGGCGGGCTATGGCTACACCTTC
NA | TRBJ2-1 | TRBV29-1 | NA | CSVAWQGSHNEQFF | TGCAGCGTTGCCTGGCAGGGATCCCACAATGAGCAGTTCTTC
TRBD1 | TRBJ1-3 | TRBV7-8 | NA | CASSPTTGQGNTIYF | TGTGCCAGCAGCCCCACGACAGGGCAAGGAAACACCATATATTTT
NA | TRBJ1-2 | TRBV3-1/TRBV3-2 | NA | CASSLLTGPNPYGYTF | TGTGCCAGCAGCCTTTTGACAGGACCCAACCCCTATGGCTACACCTTC
TRBD2 | TRBJ2-1 | TRBV11-2 | NA | CASSGLGGGDEQFF | TGTGCCAGCAGTGGACTGGGCGGGGGAGATGAGCAGTTCTTC
TRBD1 | TRBJ1-2 | TRBV18 | NA | CASSLMEQGGRDGYTF | TGTGCCAGCTCACTTATGGAGCAGGGGGGTAGAGATGGCTACACCTTC
TRBD2 | TRBJ2-3 | TRBV19 | NA | CASSELLSGGKRDTQYF | TGTGCCAGTAGTGAGCTCTTGAGCGGGGGGAAACGAGATACGCAGTATTTT
TRBD2 | TRBJ2-2 | TRBV2 | NA | CASRELAGVPGELFF | TGTGCCAGCAGGGAACTAGCGGGAGTTCCCGGGGAGCTGTTTTTT
TRBD2 | TRBJ2-3 | TRBV13 | NA | CASSTRLAGTDTQYF | TGTGCCAGCAGCACTCGCCTAGCGGGGACAGATACGCAGTATTTT
TRBD1 | TRBJ1-2 | TRBV5-1 | NA | CASSLGQNNYGYTF | TGCGCCAGCAGCCTGGGACAGAACAACTATGGCTACACCTTC
TRBD2 | TRBJ2-7 | TRBV5-1 | NA | CASSSSGGSSYEQYF | TGCGCCAGCAGCAGTAGCGGGGGTTCCTCCTACGAGCAGTACTTC
TRBD1 | TRBJ1-2 | TRBV4-3 | NA | CASSQDRGISGYTF | TGCGCCAGCAGCCAGGACAGGGGGATCAGCGGCTACACCTTC
TRBD1 | TRBJ1-3 | TRBV7-2 | NA | CASSQGGAGKRNTIYF | TGTGCCAGCAGCCAAGGGGGCGCAGGGAAAAGAAACACCATATATTTT
TRBD1 | TRBJ2-5 | TRBV5-6 | NA | CASSLEPTGGRSETQYF | TGTGCCAGCAGCTTGGAACCGACAGGGGGTAGGAGCGAGACCCAGTACTTC
TRBD2 | TRBJ2-5 | TRBV27 | NA | CASSTRTGTSGRQVGETQYF | TGTGCCAGCAGTACCCGAACCGGGACTAGCGGGAGGCAGGTGGGGGAGACCCAGTACTTC
NA | TRBJ2-2 | TRBV3-1/TRBV3-2 | NA | CASSPRQLVITGELFF | TGTGCCAGCAGCCCGAGGCAACTAGTGATCACCGGGGAGCTGTTTTTT
NA | TRBJ1-6 | TRBV30 | NA | CAWSVTGEHSPLHF | TGTGCCTGGAGTGTCACGGGAGAACATTCACCCCTCCACTTT
NA | TRBJ2-3 | TRBV9 | NA | CASSVEGVTDTQYF | TGTGCCAGCAGCGTAGAGGGAGTCACAGATACGCAGTATTTT
TRBD2 | TRBJ2-3 | TRBV19 | once | CASSIMTSGTDTQYF | TGTGCCAGTAGTATAATGACTAGCGGCACAGATACGCAGTATTTT
NA | TRBJ1-2 | TRBV10-2 | NA | CASSGGERYTF | TGCGCCAGCAGCGGCGGAGAACGCTACACCTTC
TRBD2 | TRBJ2-3 | TRBV30 | NA | CAWSVRGTDTQYF | TGTGCCTGGAGTGTGCGGGGGACAGATACGCAGTATTTT
NA | TRBJ1-5 | TRBV5-6 | NA | CASSLVRDYNQPQHF | TGTGCCAGCAGCTTGGTCCGCGATTACAATCAGCCCCAGCATTTT
NA | TRBJ1-1 | TRBV5-1 | NA | CASSTQVPNTEAFF | TGCGCCAGCAGCACCCAGGTACCGAACACTGAAGCTTTCTTT
NA | TRBJ2-2 | TRBV3-1/TRBV3-2 | NA | CASSRRGFPGELFF | TGTGCCAGCAGCCGAAGGGGCTTCCCCGGGGAGCTGTTTTTT
NA | TRBJ1-1 | TRBV2 | few | CASMKERNTEAFF | TGTGCCAGCATGAAGGAGAGGAACACTGAAGCTTTCTTT
NA | TRBJ1-3 | TRBV7-2 | NA | CASSLAQAGGNTIYF | TGTGCCAGCAGCTTAGCGCAGGCAGGGGGAAACACCATATATTTT
TRBD1 | TRBJ2-4 | TRBV7-2 | NA | CASSYRQGPNIQYF | TGTGCCAGCAGCTACCGACAGGGACCAAACATTCAGTACTTC
TRBD1 | TRBJ1-5 | TRBV27 | NA | CASSPNPKSMTGGMSQPQHF | TGTGCCAGCAGTCCCAACCCCAAATCTATGACAGGGGGAATGAGTCAGCCCCAGCATTTT
TRBD1 | TRBJ2-2 | TRBV4-1 | few | CASSQEQGASPGELFF | TGCGCCAGCAGCCAAGAACAGGGGGCGTCGCCCGGGGAGCTGTTTTTT